This TCR beta chain was retrieved from a study of T cells after yellow fever vaccination. Study summary: Preparation used SMART-Seq v4 Ultra Low Input for the low-cell-number fractions.

A process of 5'RACE template switching, which added a universal primer site and UMIs, was used to make TCR cDNA. One entry per CDR3 protein, called by TCRdb with MiXCR from the 5' RACE reads. The data show approximately 510,000 distinct CDR3 sequences, with 21% seen just once and 16% held by the top ten. Findings and limits, study-wide: Within FACS-sorted repertoires, abundant clonotypes contaminating from the bulk population could be present. In post-booster samples, most primary-vaccination clones reappeared (approximately 97% CD4, nearly 90% CD8).

This CDR3 region has 20 residues. V was pared by 4 bases and J by 1 base, with 13 bases of the junction left unmatched. The V gene's germline CDR1 is SGHAT and CDR2 FQDESV (reference sequence). A few counts support this clonotype. Its matching antigen is unknown. Sequenced here: PBMCs, sampled about 20 days after the first yellow fever vaccination. The origin of this receptor is a man younger than 35 who received the YFV17D yellow fever vaccine. V gene TRBV11-1 combines with J gene TRBJ2-1; 13 bases fit TRBD2. The CDR3 DNA reads as TGTGCCAGCAGCTCCCCACCGGGACTAGCGGGGATAGGGTCCTACAATGAGCAGTTCTTC. Translation gives CASSSPPGLAGIGSYNEQFF.